The clone carrying this TCR beta chain is a singleton in its sample. Antigen specificity is unknown. CDR3 length: 15 residues. The germline gives CDR1 SGHRS, CDR2 YFSETQ. Deletions cut 3 bases from V and 1 base from J, with 11 bases between. Sequencing libraries made from TCR beta cDNA carried unique molecular identifiers. Input amounts of 1 to 10 million T cells were used. These gave roughly 500,000 cDNA molecules, so each molecule approximated one T cell. Each CDR3 protein gets one entry after TCRdb re-called the PCR reads with MiXCR. Counted here are a few hundred thousand distinct CDR3 sequences, nearly 45% occurring once; the ten biggest clones make up over 10%. These data originate in a study of post-analysis software for immune sequencing data. On the study more broadly: As for disease course, relapsing-remitting, secondary progressive and progressive-relapsing multiple sclerosis were all included.

Study outcomes and limitations: Multiple sclerosis patients showed significantly lower normalized Chao1 diversity than controls did. About five TRBV segments appeared more often in patients than in controls, and TRBV5-6, TRBV5-1 and TRBV20-1 were among these.

This receptor was obtained from a girl between 10 and 17 years old with multiple sclerosis. The chain is built from TRBV5-1 and TRBJ2-1; a weak D match, TRBD1 (5 bases). The specimen was blood. CDR3 region: CASSSTTVSYNEQFF. In DNA form, the CDR3 reads TGCGCCAGCAGCTCCACGACAGTATCCTACAATGAGCAGTTCTTC. The complete variable domain, with remaining parts taken from reference TRBV5-1 and TRBJ2-1, reads KAGVTQTPRYLIKTRGQQVTLSCSPISGHRSVSWYQQTPGQGLQFLFEYFSETQRNKGNFPGRFSGRQFSNSRSEMNVSTLELGDSALYLCASSSTTVSYNEQFFGPGTRLTVL.